These 21 T cell receptor beta chains share one sample of origin, sequenced in a study of CD8 T cells in Susac syndrome. Reverse transcription of about 0.45 to 1 ug RNA was carried out with random hexamers. TCRdb reanalysed the immunoSEQ multiplex PCR reads using MiXCR and keeps one entry per CDR3 protein. Among more than 65,000 distinct CDR3 sequences listed, approximately 95% were seen once. Material for sequencing was CD8+ T cells from PBMCs. Source of these receptors: a human donor with Susac syndrome.

The chain uses TRBV19 and TRBJ2-1; D is unresolved. Per germline, CDR1 LNHDA and CDR2 SQIVND (reference sequence). V lost 3 bases, J lost 10 bases, and 10 bases lay in between. The CDR3 spans 12 residues. CDR3 residues: CASSIISGEQFF. In DNA, the CDR3 is TGTGCCAGTAGTATCATCTCCGGGGAGCAGTTCTTC. The full variable domain, rest sourced from reference TRBV19 and TRBJ2-1, is DGGITQSPKYLFRKEGQNVTLSCEQNLNHDAMYWYRQDPGQGLRLIYYSQIVNDFQKGDIAEGYSVSREKKESFPLTVTSAQKNPTAFYLCASSIISGEQFFGPGTRLTVL.

The chain carries TRBV7-6 and TRBJ2-1; D gene uncertain. This CDR3 region has 13 residues. Per the germline V gene, CDR1 is SGHVS and CDR2 is FNYEAQ. The V and J ends lost 1 base and 5 bases respectively, with 6 bases between them. The CDR3 coding sequence is TGTGCCAGCAGCTTAGAAGGCGACAATGAGCAGTTCTTC. It translates to CASSLEGDNEQFF.

The CDR3 loop is CSAVPRRLAGDGEQFF. The DNA for the CDR3 is TGCAGTGCCGTCCCCCGGCGCCTAGCGGGAGACGGTGAGCAGTTCTTC. The rearrangement uses TRBV20-1 and TRBJ2-1, with 10 bases fitting TRBD2. V was pared by 6 bases and J by 9 bases, with 17 bases of the junction left unmatched. CDR3 length: 16 amino acids. Germline CDR1 is DFQATT and CDR2 is SNEGSKA (reference sequence).

The chain links TRBV7-9 to TRBJ1-2; no clear D. Trimming pared 2 bases from V and 7 bases from J, leaving 5 bases between. Germline lookup yields CDR1 SEHNR and CDR2 FQNEAQ (reference sequence). The CDR3 is made up of 11 amino acids. The CDR3 sequence is CASSLLAGYTF. CDR3 DNA: TGTGCCAGCAGCTTACTGGCTGGCTACACCTTC.

This chain links TRBV25-1 with TRBJ1-2; maybe TRBD1 (6 bases). The germline V gene has CDR1 MGHDK and CDR2 SYGVNS. Trimming pared 5 bases from V and 4 bases from J, leaving 11 bases between. The CDR3 sequence is 13 residues long. The CDR3 region is CASSPWDTYGYTF. As DNA, the CDR3 is TGTGCCAGCAGTCCGTGGGACACCTATGGCTACACCTTC.

This clonotype was found once. The chain recombines TRBV7-9 with TRBJ2-7; D not certain. The germline V and J ends were trimmed by 1 base and 4 bases, with 8 bases remaining between them. CDR1 SEHNR and CDR2 FQNEAQ come from the germline V gene (reference sequence). The CDR3 consists of 13 residues. The DNA for the CDR3 is TGTGCCAGCAGCTTAGTATCAGCTTACGAGCAGTACTTC. This gives the protein CASSLVSAYEQYF.

This chain links TRBV27 with TRBJ2-1; 10 bases match TRBD2. The ends lost 5 bases at V and 8 bases at J; junction bases unmatched: 6. The germline gives CDR1 MNHEY, CDR2 SMNVEV (reference sequence). This CDR3 has 14 residues. CDR3 bases: TGTGCCAGCAGTAGTCTAGCGGGAGTCCATGAGCAGTTCTTC. Its protein product is CASSSLAGVHEQFF.

CDR3 bases: TGTGCCAGTTTCGCCGGGGAGCTGTTTTTT. It codes for CASFAGELFF. The chain links TRBV19 to TRBJ2-2; D not resolved. This CDR3 contains 10 residues. V lost 8 bases and J lost 6, with 4 bases in between. Germline V gene data show CDR1 as LNHDA and CDR2 as SQIVND (reference sequence). The full variable domain, completed using reference TRBV19 and TRBJ2-2, is DGGITQSPKYLFRKEGQNVTLSCEQNLNHDAMYWYRQDPGQGLRLIYYSQIVNDFQKGDIAEGYSVSREKKESFPLTVTSAQKNPTAFYLCASFAGELFFGEGSRLTVL.

The chain employs TRBV29-1 and TRBJ2-7; 8 bases map to TRBD1. The CDR3 contains 16 residues. With 1 base clipped from V and 2 bases from J, the junction kept 10 bases outside the gene matches. Germline V lookup: CDR1 SQVTM, CDR2 ANQGSEA. CDR3 bases: TGCAGCGTTGAAGCACCCCGGGACAGGTATCCCTACGAGCAGTACTTC. This gives the protein CSVEAPRDRYPYEQYF.

This sequence joins TRBV6-2 or TRBV6-3 and TRBJ1-2; the D gene is possibly TRBD1 (6 bases). Germline V gives CDR1 MNHEY, CDR2 SVGEGT. The CDR3 is 13 amino acids. V was pared by 7 bases and J by 3 bases, with 12 bases between. The chain's CDR3 is CASIGQSDYGYTF. The CDR3 DNA reads TGTGCCAGCATTGGACAGAGCGACTATGGCTACACCTTC.

V is TRBV20-1 and J is TRBJ1-2, with D possibly being TRBD1 (6 bases). This CDR3 comprises 12 residues. Trimming left V 5 bases short and J 4 bases short, with 11 bases between. The V gene's germline CDR1 is DFQATT and CDR2 SNEGSKA (reference sequence). CDR3 in amino acids: CSASGQRYGYTF. For the CDR3, the DNA is TGCAGTGCTTCTGGACAGCGCTATGGCTACACCTTC.

In its sample, this clonotype was seen once. The J gene is TRBJ2-7, the V gene TRBV6-5; 7 nucleotides match TRBD1. The ends lost 6 bases at V and 5 bases at J; junction bases unmatched: 7. Germline CDR1 reads MNHEY; CDR2 reads SVGAGI. This CDR3 comprises 13 residues. The CDR3: CASSRTGVDEQYF. CDR3 coding DNA: TGTGCCAGCAGCCGTACAGGGGTCGACGAGCAGTACTTC.

The genes are TRBV7-6 and TRBJ2-5; D is unclear. V was shortened by 8 bases and J by 1 base, with 8 bases between the two germline ends. The germline gives CDR1 SGHVS, CDR2 FNYEAQ. The CDR3 loop spans 12 amino acids. The CDR3 nucleotides are TGTGCCAGCCACTCCGGCCAAGAGACCCAGTACTTC. Amino acid sequence: CASHSGQETQYF.

As DNA, the CDR3 is TGTGCCAGCAGCGTAGACATTACGAGCTCCTACGAGCAGTACTTC. It encodes CASSVDITSSYEQYF. The rearrangement uses TRBV9 and TRBJ2-7; D ambiguous. The germline V gene has CDR1 SGDLS and CDR2 YYNGEE. CDR3 length: 15 amino acids. V was cut by 0 bases and J by 0 bases, with 10 bases left in between.

The V and J genes are TRBV30 and TRBJ1-1; D gene ambiguous. This CDR3 has 12 amino acids. V was trimmed by 5 bases and J by 1 base, leaving 8 bases between them. CDR1 is GTSNPN and CDR2 is SVGIG in the germline V gene (reference sequence). In DNA form, the CDR3 reads TGTGCCTGGGACCACAGGAACACTGAAGCTTTCTTT. The encoded protein is CAWDHRNTEAFF.

The CDR3 sequence is CSARERLETQYF. DNA for the CDR3: TGCAGTGCTAGAGAACGGCTGGAGACCCAGTACTTC. The V and J genes are TRBV20-1 and TRBJ2-5; D is undetermined. This CDR3 is 12 amino acids long. Trimming cost V 0 bases and J 5 bases, with 7 bases left between them. Per germline, CDR1 DFQATT and CDR2 SNEGSKA (reference sequence).

The genes are TRBV4-1 and TRBJ2-2, with TRBD2 matching over 10 bases. The CDR3 is 17 amino acids. Germline V gene sequence: CDR1 MGHRA, CDR2 YSYEKL. The junction had 5 bases not matched to a gene; V was cut back by 4 bases and J by 0 bases. The CDR3 DNA follows: TGCGCCAGCAGCCTTCTCCTAGCGGGAGCGAACACCGGGGAGCTGTTTTTT. The encoded protein is CASSLLLAGANTGELFF.

This sequence joins TRBV15 and TRBJ2-1, with D possibly matching TRBD2 (6 bases). Germline values: CDR1 LNHNV, CDR2 YYDKDF (reference sequence). The CDR3 spans 16 residues. V gave up 0 bases and J gave up 4 bases, with 13 bases separating them. The CDR3 sequence is CATSRDPGGEYNEQFF. CDR3 DNA: TGTGCCACCAGCAGAGATCCTGGCGGGGAGTACAATGAGCAGTTCTTC. The whole variable domain, filled in from reference TRBV15 and TRBJ2-1, reads DAMVIQNPRYQVTQFGKPVTLSCSQTLNHNVMYWYQQKSSQAPKLLFHYYDKDFNNEADTPDNFQSRRPNTSFCFLDIRSPGLGDTAMYLCATSRDPGGEYNEQFFGPGTRLTVL.

The J gene is TRBJ2-3, the V gene TRBV6-5; the match to TRBD2 covers 14 bases. Trimming cost V 0 bases and J 5 bases; bases outside gene matches: 7. The germline V gene encodes CDR1 MNHEY and CDR2 SVGAGI. This CDR3 is built from 18 residues. In nucleotides, the CDR3 is TGTGCCAGCAGTTACTCGAGACTAGCGGGAGGGCTGGGAGATACGCAGTATTTT. Translation: CASSYSRLAGGLGDTQYF.

The gene calls are TRBV9 and TRBJ2-7; 8 bases are a match to TRBD1. Germline V lookup: CDR1 SGDLS, CDR2 YYNGEE. This CDR3 comprises 15 residues. V lost 4 bases to trimming and J lost 0 bases; unmatched junction nucleotides: 6. The CDR3 is CASSPIGTGSYEQYF. The DNA for the CDR3 is TGTGCCAGCAGCCCGATAGGGACAGGCTCCTACGAGCAGTACTTC.

This sequence joins TRBV20-1 and TRBJ2-3; D possibly uses TRBD1 or TRBD2 (5 bases each). The CDR3 extends over 14 amino acids. CDR1 and CDR2 (germline): DFQATT, SNEGSKA (reference sequence). V lost 5 bases to trimming and J lost 0 bases, with 12 bases between them. The CDR3, as DNA: TGCAGTGCTCCGGGACCAATAAGCACAGATACGCAGTATTTT. Encoded protein: CSAPGPISTDTQYF.